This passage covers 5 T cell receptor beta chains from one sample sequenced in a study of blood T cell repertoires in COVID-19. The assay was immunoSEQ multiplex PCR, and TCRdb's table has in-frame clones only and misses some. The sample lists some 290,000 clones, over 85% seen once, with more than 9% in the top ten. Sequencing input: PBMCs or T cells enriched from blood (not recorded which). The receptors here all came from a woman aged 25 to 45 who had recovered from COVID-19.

DNA for the CDR3: TGTGCCAGTACACTTATCGGGACAGGGCTTTATCCTGGAAACACCATATATTTT. This translates into CASTLIGTGLYPGNTIYF. V is TRBV19 and J is TRBJ1-3, with 9 bases identical to TRBD1. The CDR3 length is 18 residues. In germline, CDR1 is LNHDA, CDR2 SQIVND (reference sequence). With V trimmed by 7 bases and J by 2 bases, 15 bases remained unmatched.

In nucleotides, the CDR3 is TGTGCCAGCAGCTTGACCGGGACAGGCAGATCCTTCAATTCACCCCTCCACTTT. As protein: CASSLTGTGRSFNSPLHF. The rearrangement links TRBV5-6 to TRBJ1-6; 8 nucleotides line up with TRBD1. The CDR3 extends over 18 amino acids. Germline-derived CDR1 and CDR2 are SGHDT and YYEEEE. Trimming took 1 base from V and 7 from J; bases not matched to a gene: 13.

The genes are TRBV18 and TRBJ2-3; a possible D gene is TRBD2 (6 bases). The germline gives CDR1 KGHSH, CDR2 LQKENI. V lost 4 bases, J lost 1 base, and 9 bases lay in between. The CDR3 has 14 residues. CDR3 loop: CASSRGERTDTQYF. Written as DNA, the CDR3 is TGTGCCAGCTCACGCGGGGAACGCACAGATACGCAGTATTTT.

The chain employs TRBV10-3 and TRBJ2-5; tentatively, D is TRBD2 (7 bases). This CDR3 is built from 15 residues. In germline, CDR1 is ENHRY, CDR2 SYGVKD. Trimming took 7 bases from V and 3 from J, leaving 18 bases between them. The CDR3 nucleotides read TGTGCCATCATGAAATCGGGGGGCGGGGAAGAGACCCAGTACTTC. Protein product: CAIMKSGGGEETQYF.

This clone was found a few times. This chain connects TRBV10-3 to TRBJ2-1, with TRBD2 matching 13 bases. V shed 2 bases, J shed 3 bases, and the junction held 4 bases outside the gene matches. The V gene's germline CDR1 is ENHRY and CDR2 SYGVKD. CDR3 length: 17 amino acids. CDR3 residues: CAISETGLAGNYNEQFF. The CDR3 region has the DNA TGTGCCATCAGTGAGACGGGACTAGCGGGAAACTACAATGAGCAGTTCTTC.